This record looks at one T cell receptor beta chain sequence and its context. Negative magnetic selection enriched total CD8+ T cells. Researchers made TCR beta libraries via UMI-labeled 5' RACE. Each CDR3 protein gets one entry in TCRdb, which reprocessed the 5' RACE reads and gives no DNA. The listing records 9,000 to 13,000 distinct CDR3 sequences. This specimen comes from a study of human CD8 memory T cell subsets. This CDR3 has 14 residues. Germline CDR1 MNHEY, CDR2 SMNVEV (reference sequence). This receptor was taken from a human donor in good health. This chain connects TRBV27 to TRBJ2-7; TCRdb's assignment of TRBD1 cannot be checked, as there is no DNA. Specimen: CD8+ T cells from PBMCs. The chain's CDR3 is CASSPWPQSYEQYF.